The clone carrying this TCR beta chain was detected many times. Trimming left V 0 bases short and J 12 bases short, with 12 bases between. This CDR3 comprises 13 residues. Germline values: CDR1 SGHRS, CDR2 YFSETQ. TCRdb recomputed calls from the 5' RACE reads with MiXCR, one row per CDR3 protein. The data hold some 77,000 distinct CDR3 sequences, with 16% observed a single time. The sample is drawn from a study of early T cells in non-severe SARS-CoV-2 infection. The chain employs TRBV5-1 and TRBJ1-4; maybe TRBD1 (6 bases). The source material was whole blood. This sequence originates from an adult who was a healthcare worker with PCR-confirmed SARS-CoV-2 infection or an uninfected control (not recorded which). The CDR3 loop is CASSLDRVKELFF. The CDR3 DNA reads as TGCGCCAGCAGCTTGGACAGGGTGAAGGAACTGTTTTTT.